This passage covers 28 T cell receptor beta chains from one sample sequenced in a study of human T cells and chemical hapten exposure. Time point: patch test 3, about 24 weeks after DPC sensitization. The treatment: therapeutic diphenylcyclopropenone sensitization with weekly scalp DPC. A single record per CDR3 protein comes from TCRdb applying MiXCR to the RACE reads. The sample includes 150,000 to 200,000 distinct CDR3 sequences, around a quarter of them seen just once. Here the sequenced sample was whole blood, taken in connection with sensitization to the hapten diphenylcyclopropenone (DPC). The receptors were gathered from a woman between 40 and 50 years old with alopecia areata. Some clones in this sample may be carry-over from other donors' samples.

The CDR3 sequence: CSALGLGLNEQFF. The CDR3 coding sequence is TGCAGTGCTCTAGGACTGGGACTTAATGAGCAGTTCTTC. The gene calls are TRBV20-1 and TRBJ2-1, with D tentatively TRBD2 (6 bases). CDR1 is DFQATT, CDR2 SNEGSKA, per germline (reference sequence). CDR3 size: 13 residues. V lost 5 bases, J lost 7 bases, and 15 bases lay in between.

This clonotype has more than one count but fewer than ten. J is TRBJ2-5 and V is TRBV6-5; TRBD2 is a possible D gene (6 bases). CDR1 is MNHEY, CDR2 SVGAGI, per germline. The CDR3 is 17 amino acids. V lost 1 base and J lost 2, with 17 bases in between. The chain's CDR3 is CASSYWGLALKQETQYF. The CDR3 DNA sequence: TGTGCCAGCAGTTACTGGGGACTGGCGCTTAAACAAGAGACCCAGTACTTC.

This clonotype was recorded a few times. The chain couples TRBV6-5 to TRBJ2-1, with D possibly being TRBD1 or TRBD2 (5 bases each). Germline CDR1 and CDR2: MNHEY and SVGAGI. The ends were cut back, 7 bases at V and 8 bases at J, with 21 bases in the middle. The CDR3 totals 15 residues. CDR3 sequence: CASTPYGAGSDEQFF. As DNA, the CDR3 is TGTGCCAGCACCCCATACGGCGCAGGGAGCGATGAGCAGTTCTTC.

The CDR3 region is CASSYGNRAYYEQYF. The CDR3 DNA reads as TGTGCCAGCAGTTACGGGAACAGGGCCTACTACGAGCAGTACTTC. This chain links TRBV6-5 with TRBJ2-7; a weak D match, TRBD1 (6 bases). The CDR3 loop spans 15 amino acids. Germline CDR1 and CDR2: MNHEY and SVGAGI. V was trimmed by 2 bases and J by 3 bases, leaving 14 bases between them.

A single count supports this clonotype. This chain joins TRBV7-8 and TRBJ2-2; 7 bases agree with TRBD2. The V segment lost 4 bases and the J segment 0 bases; nucleotides outside the gene matches: 2. The CDR3 runs to 15 residues. Germline CDR1 SGHVS, CDR2 FQNEAQ. The CDR3 DNA reads TGTGCCAGCAGCTGGGGGACTACGAACACCGGGGAGCTGTTTTTT. It codes for CASSWGTTNTGELFF.

This chain connects TRBV4-1 to TRBJ1-3; D may be TRBD1 (5 bases). This CDR3 is 16 amino acids long. Trimming removed 5 bases from V and 0 bases from J, with 14 bases in between. Germline CDR1 reads MGHRA; CDR2 reads YSYEKL. Here the CDR3 reads CASSSRTRDSGNTIYF. CDR3 DNA: TGCGCCAGCAGCAGCCGGACAAGAGACTCTGGAAACACCATATATTTT.

In this sample, this clonotype turned up a few times. This chain links TRBV7-2 with TRBJ1-1; D is uncertain. Germline CDR1 and CDR2: SGHTA and FQGNSA. This CDR3 has 15 residues. Deletions cut 4 bases from V and 0 bases from J, with 12 bases between. The DNA for the CDR3 is TGTGCCAGCAGCTCAGGTTTTTCGGTGAACACTGAAGCTTTCTTT. It yields the protein CASSSGFSVNTEAFF.

This clonotype has at least ten counts. The V call is TRBV29-1, the J call TRBJ2-1; 8 bases align to TRBD1. Trimming cost V 7 bases and J 3 bases; bases outside gene matches: 8. The length of the CDR3 is 14 residues. Germline assignment: CDR1 SQVTM and CDR2 ANQGSEA. For the CDR3, the DNA is TGCAGCGCCTCCCGGACAGGGATCTACAATGAGCAGTTCTTC. This sequence encodes CSASRTGIYNEQFF.

This clonotype was counted a few times. The junction and the germline gene differ at one end; a read error may be behind it. This sequence joins TRBV6-2 or TRBV6-3 and TRBJ2-1; TRBD2 aligns across 7 bases. The CDR3 is 11 residues long. The germline gives CDR1 MNHEY, CDR2 SVGEGT. CDR3 nucleotides: TGCTCAAGCGGGGAGTACAATGAGCAGTTCTTC. As protein: CSSGEYNEQFF.

The V and J genes are TRBV4-3 and TRBJ1-1, with D perhaps TRBD1 (6 bases). Germline CDR1 is LGHNA and CDR2 is YSLEER. The CDR3 loop spans 17 amino acids. V lost 3 bases and J 11 bases, leaving 28 bases between the germline ends. The CDR3, as DNA: TGCGCCAGCAGCCACTCAAGGGGAGGGGGGGGCCCAAGTAGGGCTTTCTTT. Translating gives CASSHSRGGGGPSRAFF.

With respect to this clonotype: This may arise from a read error, as a much more abundant clone is one base away. J is TRBJ2-1 and V is TRBV4-1, with TRBD1 matching over 8 bases. With V trimmed by 6 bases and J by 4 bases, 8 bases remained unmatched. The CDR3 contains 15 residues. CDR1 and CDR2 from the germline V gene are MGHRA and YSYEKL. CDR3 coding DNA: TGCGCCAGCAGTTCCGACAGGGGAGGATACAATGAGCAGTTCTTC. This sequence encodes CASSSDRGGYNEQFF.

The chain has TRBV7-9 and TRBJ2-5, with 9 bases aligning to TRBD2. CDR3 length equals 15 residues. The J segment lost 2 bases and the V segment lost 4 bases, leaving 5 bases of the junction unmatched. Germline loops: CDR1 SEHNR, CDR2 FQNEAQ (reference sequence). CDR3 sequence: CASSWGRGGQETQYF. The CDR3 region has the DNA TGTGCCAGCAGCTGGGGGCGGGGGGGACAAGAGACCCAGTACTTC.

This chain joins TRBV6-4 and TRBJ2-7; TRBD2 matches at 8 bases. With 9 bases clipped from V and 3 bases from J, the junction kept 4 bases outside the gene matches. CDR1 is MRHNA and CDR2 is SNTAGT in the germline V gene. There are 12 residues in the CDR3. CDR3 nucleotide sequence: TGTGCCAGGGGACTAGGGGGCTACGAGCAGTACTTC. Translating it yields CARGLGGYEQYF.

V is TRBV6-5 and J is TRBJ2-1; no firm D call. Trimming removed 7 bases from V and 0 bases from J, with 13 bases in between. Germline V CDR1 and CDR2: MNHEY, SVGAGI. CDR3 length: 15 residues. The CDR3 coding sequence is TGTGCCAGCACCCCCGGCCCTAGCTCCTACAATGAGCAGTTCTTC. Its protein product is CASTPGPSSYNEQFF.

The chain joins TRBV5-5 to TRBJ2-7, with D possibly called TRBD1 or TRBD2 (5 bases each). The CDR3 is 13 amino acids. Germline V gives CDR1 SGHKS, CDR2 YYEKEE (reference sequence). V shed 4 bases and J shed 3 bases, with 11 bases lying between them. CDR3 DNA: TGTGCCAGCAGCCTTTGGGGGTACTACGAGCAGTACTTC. This encodes CASSLWGYYEQYF. Full variable domain (outside the CDR3, taken from reference TRBV5-5 and TRBJ2-7): DAGVTQSPTHLIKTRGQQVTLRCSPISGHKSVSWYQQVLGQGPQFIFQYYEKEERGRGNFPDRFSARQFPNYSSELNVNALLLGDSALYLCASSLWGYYEQYFGPGTRLTVT.

This clonotype was observed a few times. This chain connects TRBV18 to TRBJ2-2; 8 positions match TRBD1. The CDR3 covers 18 residues. J gave up 0 bases and V 3 bases, and 9 bases lay outside the gene matches. The germline V gene encodes CDR1 KGHSH and CDR2 LQKENI. The CDR3 here is CASSPRGQAPTNTGELFF. The CDR3 region has the DNA TGTGCCAGCTCACCTCGGGGACAGGCGCCCACGAACACCGGGGAGCTGTTTTTT.

The genes are TRBV7-2 and TRBJ2-7; 8 nucleotides match TRBD1. The CDR3 is 17 residues long. V lost 4 bases and J lost 0; bases outside the gene matches: 11. Per the germline V gene, CDR1 is SGHTA and CDR2 is FQGNSA. CDR3 in DNA: TGTGCCAGCAGCTCCATCTTAGGACAGGGACACTCCTACGAGCAGTACTTC. Translation: CASSSILGQGHSYEQYF.

V and J are TRBV5-5 and TRBJ1-6; D is undetermined. V lost 5 bases and J 11 bases, leaving 14 bases between the germline ends. Per germline, CDR1 SGHKS and CDR2 YYEKEE (reference sequence). This CDR3 region has 13 residues. CDR3: CASRPAQPTPLHF. CDR3 in DNA: TGTGCCAGCAGACCGGCCCAGCCTACACCCCTCCACTTT. Variable domain in full (rest from reference TRBV5-5 and TRBJ1-6): DAGVTQSPTHLIKTRGQQVTLRCSPISGHKSVSWYQQVLGQGPQFIFQYYEKEERGRGNFPDRFSARQFPNYSSELNVNALLLGDSALYLCASRPAQPTPLHFGNGTRLTVT.

This clonotype was detected a few times. CDR3 loop: CSVAQPLLVSSYNEQFF. CDR3 coding DNA: TGCAGCGTTGCCCAGCCCCTCCTCGTTAGCTCCTACAATGAGCAGTTCTTC. This chain connects TRBV29-1 to TRBJ2-1; D gene uncertain. V lost 4 bases and J 0 bases, leaving 19 bases between the germline ends. The CDR3 loop spans 17 amino acids. Germline CDR1 is SQVTM and CDR2 is ANQGSEA.

The chain has TRBV28 and TRBJ2-7; D gene uncertain. The V and J ends lost 6 bases and 4 bases respectively, with 16 bases between them. CDR1 is MDHEN, CDR2 SYDVKM, per germline. The CDR3 has 14 residues. The CDR3 DNA sequence: TGTGCCAGCAGCACGGACCCCCTTCAATACGAGCAGTACTTC. Protein sequence: CASSTDPLQYEQYF.

Only a few counts were recorded for this clonotype. The chain uses TRBV21-1 and TRBJ1-2; TRBD1 is the table's D call and was not checked against the DNA. TRBV21-1 has pseudogene status. The CDR3 is 12 residues long. This CDR3 reads CASSPQGDGYTF. The CDR3 DNA reads as TGTGCCAGCAGCCCGCAGGGAGATGGCTACACCTTC.

The chain joins TRBV7-2 to TRBJ2-3, with 8 bases that match TRBD2. Germline V CDR1 and CDR2: SGHTA, FQGNSA. CDR3 size: 15 residues. Trimming took 8 bases from V and 6 from J; bases not matched to a gene: 13. The CDR3 loop is CASGFSGGFRDTQYF. The CDR3 nucleotides read TGTGCCAGCGGTTTTTCGGGAGGGTTTCGGGATACGCAGTATTTT.

The chain is built from TRBV20-1 and TRBJ2-3; a possible D gene is TRBD2 (6 bases). The CDR3 has 16 amino acids. The V and J ends lost 3 bases and 0 bases respectively, with 16 bases between them. Germline V gene data show CDR1 as DFQATT and CDR2 as SNEGSKA (reference sequence). The CDR3 region is CSASPSAGTSTDTQYF. CDR3 nucleotides: TGCAGTGCTAGTCCTAGCGCAGGAACTAGCACAGATACGCAGTATTTT.

The sample holds a few counts of this clonotype. V usage is TRBV10-3 and J usage is TRBJ1-2; D gene unclear. V gave up 2 bases and J gave up 0 bases, with 16 bases separating them. This CDR3 has 17 residues. The V gene's germline CDR1 is ENHRY and CDR2 SYGVKD. This CDR3 is CAISEPDRLISNYGYTF. The CDR3 nucleotides are TGTGCCATCAGTGAGCCGGACCGACTGATATCTAACTATGGCTACACCTTC.

The sample holds many counts of this clonotype. The rearrangement links TRBV15 to TRBJ2-3; TRBD1 matches at 7 bases. The J segment lost 0 bases and the V segment lost 5 bases, leaving 8 bases of the junction unmatched. Germline-derived CDR1 and CDR2 are LNHNV and YYDKDF (reference sequence). The length of the CDR3 is 16 residues. This CDR3 is CATSLGMGQSTDTQYF. The CDR3 DNA is TGTGCCACCAGCCTAGGAATGGGACAGAGCACAGATACGCAGTATTTT.

The chain carries TRBV5-6 and TRBJ1-5; D is unclear. Germline CDR1 SGHDT, CDR2 YYEEEE. The CDR3 covers 13 residues. V was cut by 3 bases and J by 7 bases, with 11 bases left in between. CDR3 nucleotide sequence: TGTGCCAGCAGCTCTTTAAAGGTCCAGCCCCAGCATTTT. It is translated as CASSSLKVQPQHF. Together with reference TRBV5-6 and TRBJ1-5, the CDR3 gives the full variable domain: DAGVTQSPTHLIKTRGQQVTLRCSPKSGHDTVSWYQQALGQGPQFIFQYYEEEERQRGNFPDRFSGHQFPNYSSELNVNALLLGDSALYLCASSSLKVQPQHFGDGTRLSIL.

This clonotype has a handful of counts. The chain uses TRBV12-3 or TRBV12-4 and TRBJ2-1; 8 positions match TRBD2. The CDR3 has 11 residues. V gave up 6 bases and J gave up 13 bases; unmatched junction bases: 5. This chain's CDR3 is CASSPGGRQFF. As DNA, the CDR3 is TGTGCCAGCAGCCCGGGGGGGCGTCAGTTCTTC.

This clonotype was picked up many times. The V gene is TRBV29-1, the J gene TRBJ1-5, with TRBD1 matching over 8 bases. CDR1 SQVTM and CDR2 ANQGSEA come from the germline V gene. The V and J ends lost 4 bases and 3 bases, in that order; junction bases with no gene match: 2. This CDR3 has 13 amino acids. The CDR3, as DNA: TGCAGCGTTGGACAGGGGAACAATCAGCCCCAGCATTTT. Translating it yields CSVGQGNNQPQHF. Combining the CDR3 with reference TRBV29-1 and TRBJ1-5 gives the whole variable domain SAVISQKPSRDICQRGTSLTIQCQVDSQVTMMFWYRQQPGQSLTLIATANQGSEATYESGFVIDKFPISRPNLTFSTLTVSNMSPEDSSIYLCSVGQGNNQPQHFGDGTRLSIL.